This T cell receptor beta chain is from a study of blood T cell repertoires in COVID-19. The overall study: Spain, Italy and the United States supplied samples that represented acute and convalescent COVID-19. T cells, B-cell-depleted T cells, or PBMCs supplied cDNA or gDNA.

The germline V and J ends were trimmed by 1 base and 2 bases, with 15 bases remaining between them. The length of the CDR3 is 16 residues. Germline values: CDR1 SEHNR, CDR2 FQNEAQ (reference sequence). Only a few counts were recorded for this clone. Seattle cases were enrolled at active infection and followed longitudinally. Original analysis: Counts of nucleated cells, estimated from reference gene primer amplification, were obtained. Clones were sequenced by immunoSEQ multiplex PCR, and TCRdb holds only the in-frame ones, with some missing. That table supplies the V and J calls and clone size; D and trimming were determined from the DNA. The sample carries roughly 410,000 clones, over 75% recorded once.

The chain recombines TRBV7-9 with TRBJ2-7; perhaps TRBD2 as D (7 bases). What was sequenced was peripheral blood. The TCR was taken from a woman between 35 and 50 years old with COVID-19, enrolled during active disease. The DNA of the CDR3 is TGTGCCAGCAGCTTAGACTTAGGGCGGGGGCCCTACGAGCAGTACTTC. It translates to CASSLDLGRGPYEQYF.